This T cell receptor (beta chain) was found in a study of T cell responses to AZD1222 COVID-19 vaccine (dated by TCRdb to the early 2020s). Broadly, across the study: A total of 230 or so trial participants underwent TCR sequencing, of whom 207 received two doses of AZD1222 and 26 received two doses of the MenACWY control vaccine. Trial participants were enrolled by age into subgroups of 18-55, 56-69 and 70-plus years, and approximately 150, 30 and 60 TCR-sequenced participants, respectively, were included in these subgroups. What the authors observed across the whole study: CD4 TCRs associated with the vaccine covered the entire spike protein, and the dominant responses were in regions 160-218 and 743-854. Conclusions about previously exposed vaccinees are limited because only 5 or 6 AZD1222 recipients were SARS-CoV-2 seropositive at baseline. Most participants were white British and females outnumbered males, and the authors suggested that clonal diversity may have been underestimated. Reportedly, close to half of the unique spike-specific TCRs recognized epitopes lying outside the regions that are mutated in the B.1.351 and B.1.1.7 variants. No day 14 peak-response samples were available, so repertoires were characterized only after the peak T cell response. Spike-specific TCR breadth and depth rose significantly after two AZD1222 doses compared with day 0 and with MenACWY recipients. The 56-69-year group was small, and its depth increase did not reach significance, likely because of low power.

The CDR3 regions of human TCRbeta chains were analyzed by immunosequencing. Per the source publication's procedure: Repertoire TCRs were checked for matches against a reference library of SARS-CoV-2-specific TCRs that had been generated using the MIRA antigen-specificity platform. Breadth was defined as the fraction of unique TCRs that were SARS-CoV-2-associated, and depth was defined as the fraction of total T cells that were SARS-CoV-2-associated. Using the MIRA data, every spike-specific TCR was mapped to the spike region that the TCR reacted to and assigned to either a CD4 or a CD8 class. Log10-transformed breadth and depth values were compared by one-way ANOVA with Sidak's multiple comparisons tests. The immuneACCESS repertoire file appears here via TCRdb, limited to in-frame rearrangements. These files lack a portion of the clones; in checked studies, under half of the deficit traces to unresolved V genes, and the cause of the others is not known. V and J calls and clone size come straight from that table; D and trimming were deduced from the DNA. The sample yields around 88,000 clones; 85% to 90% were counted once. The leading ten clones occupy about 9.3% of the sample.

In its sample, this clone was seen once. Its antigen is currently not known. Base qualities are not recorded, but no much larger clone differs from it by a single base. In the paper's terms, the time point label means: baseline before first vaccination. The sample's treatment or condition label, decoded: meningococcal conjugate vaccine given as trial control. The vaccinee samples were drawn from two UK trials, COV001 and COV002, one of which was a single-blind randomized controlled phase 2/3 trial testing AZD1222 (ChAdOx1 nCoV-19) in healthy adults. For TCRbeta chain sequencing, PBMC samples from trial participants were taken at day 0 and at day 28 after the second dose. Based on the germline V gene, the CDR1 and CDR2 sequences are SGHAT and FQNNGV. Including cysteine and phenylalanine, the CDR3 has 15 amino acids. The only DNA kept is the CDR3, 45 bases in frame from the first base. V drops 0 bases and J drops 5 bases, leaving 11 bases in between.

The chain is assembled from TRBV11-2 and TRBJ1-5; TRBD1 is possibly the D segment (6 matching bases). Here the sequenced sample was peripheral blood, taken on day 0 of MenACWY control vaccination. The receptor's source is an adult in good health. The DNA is TGTGCCAGCAGCTTAGAGGGGGGGGCGTATCAGCCCCAGCATTTT. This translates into CASSLEGGAYQPQHF.